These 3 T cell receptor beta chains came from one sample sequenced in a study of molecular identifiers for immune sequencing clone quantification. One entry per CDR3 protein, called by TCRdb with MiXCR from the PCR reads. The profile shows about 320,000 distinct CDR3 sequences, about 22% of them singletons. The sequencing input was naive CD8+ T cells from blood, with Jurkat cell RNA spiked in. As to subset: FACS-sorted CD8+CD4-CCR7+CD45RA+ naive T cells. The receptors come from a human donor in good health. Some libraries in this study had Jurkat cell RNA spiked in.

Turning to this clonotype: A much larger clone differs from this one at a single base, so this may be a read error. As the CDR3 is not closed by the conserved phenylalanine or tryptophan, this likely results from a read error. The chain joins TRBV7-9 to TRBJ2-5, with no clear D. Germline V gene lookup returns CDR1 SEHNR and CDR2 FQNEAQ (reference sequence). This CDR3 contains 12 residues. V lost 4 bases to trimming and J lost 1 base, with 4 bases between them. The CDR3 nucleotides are TGTGCCAGCAGCTGGATCCAAGAGACCCAGTACCTC. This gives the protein CASSWIQETQYL.

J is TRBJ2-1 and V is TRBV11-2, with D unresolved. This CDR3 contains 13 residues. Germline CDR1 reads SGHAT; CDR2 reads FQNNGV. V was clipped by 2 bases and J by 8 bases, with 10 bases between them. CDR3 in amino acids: CASSLIGVDEQFF. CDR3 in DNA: TGTGCCAGCAGCTTAATTGGGGTCGATGAGCAGTTCTTC.

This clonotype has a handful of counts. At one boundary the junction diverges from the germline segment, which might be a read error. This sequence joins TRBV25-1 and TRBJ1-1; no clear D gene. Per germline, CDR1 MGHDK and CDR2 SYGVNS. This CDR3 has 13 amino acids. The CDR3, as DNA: TGTGCCAGCAGTGCCAACGAGAACACTGAAGCTCTCTTT. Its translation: CASSANENTEALF.